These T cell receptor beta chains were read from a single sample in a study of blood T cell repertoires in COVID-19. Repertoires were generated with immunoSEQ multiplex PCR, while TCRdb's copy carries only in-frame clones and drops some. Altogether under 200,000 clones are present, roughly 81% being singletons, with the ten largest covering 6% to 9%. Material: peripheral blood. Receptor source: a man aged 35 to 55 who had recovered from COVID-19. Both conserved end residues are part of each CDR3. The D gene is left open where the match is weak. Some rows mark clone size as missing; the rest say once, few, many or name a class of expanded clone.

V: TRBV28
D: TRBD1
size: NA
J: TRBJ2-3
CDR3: CASSGSGGEGQYF
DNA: TGTGCCAGCAGTGGCTCAGGGGGCGAGGGGCAGTATTTT

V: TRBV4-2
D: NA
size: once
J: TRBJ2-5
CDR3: CASSQEVGGSGTQYF
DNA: TGTGCCAGCAGCCAAGAGGTTGGTGGCTCGGGGACCCAGTACTTC

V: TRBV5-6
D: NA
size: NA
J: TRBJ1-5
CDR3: CASAGRGVDQPQHF
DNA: TGTGCCAGCGCGGGGAGAGGGGTAGATCAGCCCCAGCATTTT

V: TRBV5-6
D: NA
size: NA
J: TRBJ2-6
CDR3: CASSLALTGANVLTF
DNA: TGTGCCAGCAGTTTAGCCTTAACTGGGGCCAACGTCCTGACTTTC

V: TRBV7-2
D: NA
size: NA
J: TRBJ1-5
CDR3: CASSSPSGQPQHF
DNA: TGTGCCAGCAGCTCCCCTTCAGGGCAGCCCCAGCATTTT

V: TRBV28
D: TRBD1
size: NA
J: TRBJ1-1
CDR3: CASSYTGTGQNTEAFF
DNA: TGTGCCAGCAGTTACACCGGGACAGGGCAGAACACTGAAGCTTTCTTT

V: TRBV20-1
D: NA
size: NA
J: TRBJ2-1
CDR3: CSASKRLLRTSTNNEQFF
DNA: TGCAGTGCTAGTAAGCGCCTCCTGAGAACTAGCACTAACAATGAGCAGTTCTTC

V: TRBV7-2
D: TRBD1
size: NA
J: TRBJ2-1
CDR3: CASSVGQGNEQFF
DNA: TGTGCCAGCAGCGTGGGACAGGGGAATGAGCAGTTCTTC

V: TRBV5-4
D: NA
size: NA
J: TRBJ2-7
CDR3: CASSPPRRGLNEQYF
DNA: TGTGCCAGCAGCCCGCCTAGGAGGGGGCTGAACGAGCAGTACTTC

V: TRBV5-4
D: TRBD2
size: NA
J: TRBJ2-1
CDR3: CASSLKRGSSYNEQFF
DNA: TGTGCCAGCAGCCTCAAGCGGGGGAGCTCCTACAATGAGCAGTTCTTC

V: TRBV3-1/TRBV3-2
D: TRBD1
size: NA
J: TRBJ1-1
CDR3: CASSDSDRGPWSTEAFF
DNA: TGTGCCAGCAGTGACTCGGACAGGGGGCCCTGGTCCACTGAAGCTTTCTTT

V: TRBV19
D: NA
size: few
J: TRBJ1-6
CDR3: CASSMWGGNSPLHF
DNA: TGTGCCAGTAGTATGTGGGGAGGTAATTCACCCCTCCACTTT

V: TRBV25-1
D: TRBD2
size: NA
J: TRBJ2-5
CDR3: CASRLAGEETQYF
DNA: TGTGCCAGCAGACTAGCGGGAGAAGAGACCCAGTACTTC

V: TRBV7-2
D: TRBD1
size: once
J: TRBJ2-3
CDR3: CASSTDRGPDTQYF
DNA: TGTGCCAGCAGCACGGACAGGGGCCCAGATACGCAGTATTTT

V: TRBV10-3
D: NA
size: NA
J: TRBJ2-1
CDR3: CAISESTLYPFF
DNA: TGTGCCATCAGTGAGTCGACACTCTATCCGTTCTTC

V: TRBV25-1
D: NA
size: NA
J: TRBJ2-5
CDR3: CASSEFGQGVETQYF
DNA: TGTGCCAGCAGTGAATTTGGGCAGGGCGTCGAGACCCAGTACTTC

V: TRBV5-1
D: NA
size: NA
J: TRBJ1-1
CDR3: CASSLAGANTEAFF
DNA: TGCGCCAGCAGCTTGGCAGGGGCAAACACTGAAGCTTTCTTT

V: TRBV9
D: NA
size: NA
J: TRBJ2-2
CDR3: CASSQVRVGGILGTGELFF
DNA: TGTGCCAGCAGCCAGGTGCGAGTGGGAGGAATTTTGGGCACCGGGGAGCTGTTTTTT

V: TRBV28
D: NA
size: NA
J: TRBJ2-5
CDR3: CASSQSGWETQYF
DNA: TGTGCCAGCAGCCAAAGCGGGTGGGAGACCCAGTACTTC

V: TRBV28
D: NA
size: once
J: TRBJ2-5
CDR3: CASSSSGVPETQYF
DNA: TGTGCCAGCAGTTCCTCAGGGGTTCCGGAGACCCAGTACTTC

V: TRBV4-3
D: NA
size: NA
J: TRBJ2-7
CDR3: CASSQDGSAYEQYF
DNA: TGCGCCAGCAGCCAAGACGGGAGTGCCTACGAGCAGTACTTC

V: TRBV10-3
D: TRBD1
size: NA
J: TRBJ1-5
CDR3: CAISGGQTNQPQHF
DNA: TGTGCCATCAGTGGGGGACAGACAAATCAGCCCCAGCATTTT

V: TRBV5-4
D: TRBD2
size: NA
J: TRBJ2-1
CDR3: CASSFGLAGDNEQFF
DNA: TGTGCCAGCAGCTTCGGGCTAGCGGGGGACAATGAGCAGTTCTTC

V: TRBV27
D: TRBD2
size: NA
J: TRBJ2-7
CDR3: CASNPAGRDYEQYF
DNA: TGTGCCAGCAACCCAGCGGGACGGGACTACGAGCAGTACTTC

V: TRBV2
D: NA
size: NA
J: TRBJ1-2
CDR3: CASSEDPGFISYGYTF
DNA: TGTGCCAGCAGTGAAGACCCAGGGTTCATAAGCTATGGCTACACCTTC

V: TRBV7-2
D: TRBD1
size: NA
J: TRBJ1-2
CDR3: CASSLAPTGHGYTF
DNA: TGTGCCAGCAGCTTAGCGCCGACAGGGCACGGCTACACCTTC

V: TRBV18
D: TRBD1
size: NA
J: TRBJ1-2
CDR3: CASSPQGDGYTF
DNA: TGTGCCAGCTCACCTCAGGGGGATGGCTACACCTTC

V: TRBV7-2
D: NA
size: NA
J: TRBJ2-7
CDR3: CASSSFLETYEQYF
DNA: TGTGCCAGCAGCTCCTTTCTAGAGACCTACGAGCAGTACTTC

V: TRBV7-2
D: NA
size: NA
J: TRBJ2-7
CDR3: CASSPGVADYEQYF
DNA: TGTGCCAGCAGCCCCGGGGTAGCCGACTACGAGCAGTACTTC

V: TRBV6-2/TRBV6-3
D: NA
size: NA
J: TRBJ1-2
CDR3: CASSPQGLTGYGYTF
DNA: TGTGCCAGCAGCCCTCAGGGGCTGACGGGCTATGGCTACACCTTC

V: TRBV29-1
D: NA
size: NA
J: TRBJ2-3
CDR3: CSVGPGDTSTDTQYF
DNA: TGCAGCGTAGGGCCAGGGGACACTAGCACAGATACGCAGTATTTT

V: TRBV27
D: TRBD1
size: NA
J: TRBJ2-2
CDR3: CASTAGGSNTGELFF
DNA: TGTGCCAGCACAGCAGGGGGCTCGAACACCGGGGAGCTGTTTTTT

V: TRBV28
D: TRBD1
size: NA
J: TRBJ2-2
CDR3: CASMNGQGGLTTGELFF
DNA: TGTGCCAGCATGAACGGACAGGGCGGTTTGACCACCGGGGAGCTGTTTTTT

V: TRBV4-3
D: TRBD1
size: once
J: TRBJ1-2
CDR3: CASSQAGTAFYGYTF
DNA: TGCGCCAGCAGCCAAGCCGGGACAGCTTTCTATGGCTACACCTTC

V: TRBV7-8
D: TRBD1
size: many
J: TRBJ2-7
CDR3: CASSLKPGQGYEQYF
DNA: TGTGCCAGCAGCTTAAAACCGGGACAGGGGTACGAGCAGTACTTC

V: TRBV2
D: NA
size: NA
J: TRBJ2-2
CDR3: CASHLGGQDTGELFF
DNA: TGTGCCAGCCACCTGGGGGGGCAGGACACCGGGGAGCTGTTTTTT

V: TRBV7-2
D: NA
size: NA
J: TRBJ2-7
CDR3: CASSLERENEQYF
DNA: TGTGCCAGCAGCTTAGAAAGGGAGAACGAGCAGTACTTC

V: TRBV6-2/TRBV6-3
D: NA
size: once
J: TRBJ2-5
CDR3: CASSGGGETQYF
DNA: TGTGCCAGCAGTGGGGGCGGAGAGACCCAGTACTTC

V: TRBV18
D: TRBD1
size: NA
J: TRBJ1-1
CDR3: CASSPRDRDFLNTEAFF
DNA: TGTGCCAGCTCACCACGGGACAGAGATTTCTTGAACACTGAAGCTTTCTTT

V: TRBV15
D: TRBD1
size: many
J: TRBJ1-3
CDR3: CATSRKRGQLGNTIYF
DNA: TGTGCCACCAGCAGAAAAAGGGGGCAACTAGGAAACACCATATATTTT

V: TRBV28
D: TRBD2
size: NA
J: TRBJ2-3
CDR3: CASSSPSGSTDTQYF
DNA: TGTGCCAGCAGTTCCCCTAGCGGGAGCACAGATACGCAGTATTTT

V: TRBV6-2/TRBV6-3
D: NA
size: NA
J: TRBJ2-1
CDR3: CASSYSPGGGQFF
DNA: TGTGCCAGCAGTTACTCACCCGGCGGCGGGCAGTTCTTC

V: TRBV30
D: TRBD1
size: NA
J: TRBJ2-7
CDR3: CALTGGSYEQYF
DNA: TGTGCTTTGACAGGGGGATCCTACGAGCAGTACTTC

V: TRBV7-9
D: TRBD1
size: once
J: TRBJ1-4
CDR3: CASSLAQADRGKLFF
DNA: TGTGCCAGCAGCTTAGCCCAAGCGGACAGGGGAAAACTGTTTTTT

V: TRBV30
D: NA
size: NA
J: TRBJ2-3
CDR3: CASTTGLGTDTQYF
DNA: TGTGCCTCGACTACAGGGCTGGGCACAGATACGCAGTATTTT

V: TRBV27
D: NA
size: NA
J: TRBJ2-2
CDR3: CASRRGQTNTGELFF
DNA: TGTGCCAGCAGGCGAGGACAGACGAACACCGGGGAGCTGTTTTTT

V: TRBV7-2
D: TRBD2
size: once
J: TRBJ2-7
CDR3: CASSFSGGASEQYF
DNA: TGTGCCAGCAGCTTTAGCGGGGGGGCCTCCGAGCAGTACTTC

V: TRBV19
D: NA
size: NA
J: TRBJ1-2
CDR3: CASSIVPVRYGYTF
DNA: TGTGCCAGTAGTATCGTCCCGGTCCGCTATGGCTACACCTTC

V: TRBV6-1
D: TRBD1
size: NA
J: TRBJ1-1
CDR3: CASSEGDRVGKAFF
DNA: TGTGCCAGCAGTGAAGGGGACAGGGTAGGAAAAGCTTTCTTT

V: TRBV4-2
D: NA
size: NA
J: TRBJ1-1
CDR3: CASSQEVGRRRAFF
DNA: TGTGCCAGCAGCCAAGAGGTCGGGAGACGAAGGGCTTTCTTT

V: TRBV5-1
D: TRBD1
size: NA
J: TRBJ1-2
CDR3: CASSLDRGGGNYGYTF
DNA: TGCGCCAGCAGCTTAGACAGGGGAGGAGGTAACTATGGCTACACCTTC

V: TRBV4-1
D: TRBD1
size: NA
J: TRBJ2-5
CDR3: CASSQGLDRGLETQYF
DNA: TGCGCCAGCAGCCAAGGCCTGGACAGGGGGCTAGAGACCCAGTACTTC